A single T cell receptor (beta chain) is shown here with its context. Its antigen is unknown. This entry comes from a study of cytomegalovirus exposure and HLA in healthy donors. TCRdb's copy holds only in-frame clones and misses some; the assay was immunoSEQ multiplex PCR. The sample lists 200,000 or so clones; roughly 84% were seen once. With 6 bases removed from V and 4 bases from J, the gap between germline ends came to 20 bases. The CDR3 covers 16 residues. Germline values: CDR1 SGHNT, CDR2 YYREEE (reference sequence). Study results and limitations: A later analysis found first-cohort TCR clusters tended to co-occur in the 90 to 150 validation repertoires. Around 160 TCR beta chains were listed as cytomegalovirus-associated.

The source of this sequence is a woman aged 18-29 years in good health and CMV-seropositive. The source material was PBMCs. The rearrangement links TRBV5-4 to TRBJ2-1, with D perhaps matching TRBD2 (6 bases). The CDR3 sequence: CASTPSFSSGYNEQFF. The CDR3 coding sequence is TGTGCCAGCACCCCCTCATTCTCAAGCGGGTACAATGAGCAGTTCTTC. The complete variable domain, with remaining parts taken from reference TRBV5-4 and TRBJ2-1, reads ETGVTQSPTHLIKTRGQQVTLRCSSQSGHNTVSWYQQALGQGPQFIFQYYREEENGRGNFPPRFSGLQFPNYSSELNVNALELDDSALYLCASTPSFSSGYNEQFFGPGTRLTVL.